Below, one T cell receptor beta chain is given with its context. The antigen is undetermined. The data were taken from a study of cytomegalovirus exposure and HLA in healthy donors. Study summary: HLA-typed donors were the source of some 85 million unique TCRs, which an early data release held.

Germline CDR1 is KGHSH and CDR2 is LQKENI. CDR3 length: 15 amino acids. Between the trimmed V and J ends, which lost 6 bases and 9 bases, there was a span of 18 bases. Study-level points and caveats: Roughly uniform sequencing depth across donors was assumed, possibly incorrectly. Productive rates of about 87% or about 30% were seen for most TCR beta V segments in an earlier analysis. Researchers reported in a later analysis that common viral pathogens appeared linked to several top clusters.

The PCR used 60 Vbeta and 13 Jbeta primers. The assay was immunoSEQ multiplex PCR, and TCRdb's table has in-frame clones only and misses some. Found here are approximately 150,000 clones, roughly 80% of them singletons; the top ten hold roughly 2.8%. The source of this sequence is a woman aged 25 to 39 in good health and CMV-seronegative. The sequencing input was PBMCs. The chain has TRBV18 and TRBJ1-6, with TRBD1 as a possible D gene (5 bases). CDR3 sequence: CASSPDRQGGSPLHF. Written as DNA, the CDR3 is TGTGCCAGCTCCCCCGATAGGCAGGGAGGTTCACCCCTCCACTTT.